These 15 T cell receptor beta chains came from one sample sequenced in a study of T cells after yellow fever vaccination. In TCRdb, the 5' RACE reads were re-called with MiXCR into one record per CDR3 protein. The data hold hundreds of thousands of distinct CDR3 sequences, with around an eighth observed a single time. The starting material was PBMCs, obtained on the day of the yellow fever booster vaccination. The receptors stem from a young man who received the YFV17D yellow fever vaccine.

The chain employs TRBV29-1 and TRBJ2-7; no clear D. The CDR3 extends over 13 amino acids. V shed 4 bases and J shed 4 bases, with 14 bases lying between them. Germline V gene lookup returns CDR1 SQVTM and CDR2 ANQGSEA. The CDR3 is CSVVRVPEYEQYF. The CDR3 nucleotides read TGCAGCGTTGTTCGGGTCCCTGAATACGAGCAGTACTTC.

CDR3 in amino acids: CASSQPPGGQSYEQYF. CDR3 sequence (DNA): TGTGCCAGCAGCCAACCACCGGGTGGCCAGTCCTACGAGCAGTACTTC. The chain carries TRBV4-2 and TRBJ2-7; D remains ambiguous. This CDR3 region has 16 residues. Trimming took off 2 bases at V and 1 base at J, with 15 bases between the two ends. CDR1 LGHNA and CDR2 YNFKEQ come from the germline V gene.

This clonotype was observed a handful of times. The chain has TRBV5-1 and TRBJ2-5, with D hard to call. CDR1 is SGHRS, CDR2 YFSETQ, per germline. V shed 3 bases and J shed 4 bases, with 16 bases lying between them. This CDR3 is 15 amino acids long. The chain's CDR3 is CASSSMPSGGETQYF. CDR3 bases: TGCGCCAGCAGCTCTATGCCAAGTGGTGGAGAGACCCAGTACTTC.

This clonotype was detected ten times or more. The chain is built from TRBV7-2 and TRBJ2-7, with a possible D match to TRBD2 (6 bases). V was cut by 6 bases and J by 0 bases, with 12 bases left in between. From germline, CDR1 is SGHTA and CDR2 FQGNSA. This CDR3 comprises 14 residues. CDR3 residues: CASRSGSLSYEQYF. As DNA, the CDR3 is TGTGCCAGCAGGAGCGGGTCGCTCTCCTACGAGCAGTACTTC.

The chain has TRBV28 and TRBJ2-3; D is unresolved. There are 11 residues in the CDR3. V was shortened by 8 bases and J by 4 bases, with 7 bases between the two germline ends. CDR1 is MDHEN and CDR2 is SYDVKM in the germline V gene. CDR3 loop: CASLLSDTQYF. Written as DNA, the CDR3 is TGTGCCAGCCTATTGTCAGATACGCAGTATTTT.

V gene TRBV30 combines with J gene TRBJ2-1; 13 bases are a match to TRBD2. Germline V CDR1 and CDR2: GTSNPN, SVGIG (reference sequence). With 0 bases clipped from V and 8 bases from J, the junction kept 4 bases outside the gene matches. This CDR3 has 15 amino acids. CDR3 sequence reads: CAWSVRTSGSYEQFF. CDR3 coding DNA: TGTGCCTGGAGTGTACGGACTAGCGGGAGCTATGAGCAGTTCTTC.

The chain uses TRBV28 and TRBJ2-5; the D is unclear. The length of the CDR3 is 18 residues. Trimming took off 3 bases at V and 3 bases at J, with 23 bases between the two ends. CDR1 and CDR2 (germline): MDHEN, SYDVKM. In DNA form, the CDR3 reads TGTGCCAGCAGTTTTTCCCCTCGCCCCCCTTTGCAGAAAGAGACCCAGTACTTC. As protein: CASSFSPRPPLQKETQYF.

This clonotype came up a few times. The CDR3 region has the DNA TGTGCCAGTACCCTTCAGCGGGAGGGCTACGAGCAGTACTTC. Amino acids: CASTLQREGYEQYF. The chain employs TRBV7-2 and TRBJ2-7; TRBD2 matches at 10 bases. This CDR3 is 14 amino acids long. Germline CDR1 and CDR2: SGHTA and FQGNSA. V shed 9 bases and J 3 bases; nucleotides not matched to a gene: 8.

This chain joins TRBV7-8 and TRBJ2-2; the D gene is possibly TRBD2 (6 bases). Trimming took off 5 bases at V and 5 bases at J, with 6 bases between the two ends. In germline, CDR1 is SGHVS, CDR2 FQNEAQ. The CDR3 loop spans 12 amino acids. CDR3 DNA sequence: TGTGCCAGCAGCGGGAGGACCGGGGAGCTGTTTTTT. Translating gives CASSGRTGELFF. Filled out from reference TRBV7-8 and TRBJ2-2, the complete variable domain reads GAGVSQSPRYKVAKRGQDVALRCDPISGHVSLFWYQQALGQGPEFLTYFQNEAQLDKSGLPSDRFFAERPEGSVSTLKIQRTQQEDSAVYLCASSGRTGELFFGEGSRLTVL.

This chain links TRBV5-1 with TRBJ2-1; D gene uncertain. V was pared by 6 bases and J by 4 bases, with 11 bases between. The CDR3 extends over 13 amino acids. The germline CDR1 and CDR2 sequences are SGHRS and YFSETQ. The CDR3 nucleotides read TGCGCCAGCACTCTAGTGCCATACAATGAGCAGTTCTTC. Protein sequence: CASTLVPYNEQFF.

This chain uses TRBV20-1 with TRBJ1-5; D might be TRBD1 (6 bases). Germline V gene sequence: CDR1 DFQATT, CDR2 SNEGSKA (reference sequence). The CDR3 length is 13 residues. V was pared by 3 bases and J by 6 bases, with 12 bases between. CDR3 sequence: CSARGTFLQPQHF. In DNA form, the CDR3 reads TGCAGTGCTAGGGGGACATTTCTTCAGCCCCAGCATTTT.

The rearrangement joins TRBV6-5 to TRBJ2-7; TRBD1 matches at 7 bases. Germline assignment: CDR1 MNHEY and CDR2 SVGAGI. The length of the CDR3 is 14 residues. Trimming at V came to 3 bases and at J to 5 bases, leaving 7 bases not matched to a gene. CDR3 bases: TGTGCCAGCAGTTATTTGGGACAGATCGACGAGCAGTACTTC. Translating it yields CASSYLGQIDEQYF.

The chain has TRBV20-1 and TRBJ1-2; D is ambiguous. The length of the CDR3 is 12 residues. The ends were cut back, 5 bases at V and 6 bases at J, with 13 bases in the middle. In germline, CDR1 is DFQATT, CDR2 SNEGSKA (reference sequence). The CDR3 sequence: CSAVPVADGYTF. The CDR3, as DNA: TGCAGTGCTGTACCGGTGGCGGATGGCTACACCTTC.

There are a few counts of this clonotype. This chain connects TRBV30 to TRBJ2-7; TRBD2 matches at 9 bases. CDR1 is GTSNPN, CDR2 SVGIG, per germline (reference sequence). This CDR3 has 14 amino acids. V was clipped by 1 base and J by 5 bases; unmatched bases: 6. The CDR3 DNA is TGTGCCTGGAGTGATAGCGGGAGTGTGCACGAGCAGTACTTC. It encodes CAWSDSGSVHEQYF.

The chain couples TRBV24-1 to TRBJ2-1; no clear D gene. Germline assignment: CDR1 KGHDR and CDR2 SFDVKD. The CDR3 totals 16 residues. V lost 4 bases to trimming and J lost 6 bases, with 18 bases between them. The CDR3 loop reads CATSDKDARRGNEQFF. The DNA of the CDR3 is TGTGCCACCAGTGACAAAGACGCGCGCCGAGGCAATGAGCAGTTCTTC.